These 25 T cell receptor beta chains were sequenced from one sample in a study of blood T cell repertoires in COVID-19. Libraries were prepared by immunoSEQ multiplex PCR; TCRdb keeps only in-frame clonotypes and omits some of them. Of around 470,000 clones listed, roughly 91% are singletons. Sequencing was carried out using PBMCs or T cells enriched from blood (not recorded which). These receptors were collected from a man aged 18-30 years who had recovered from COVID-19.

On this clone: Other DNA sequences from this sample encode an identical CDR3 as well. V is TRBV29-1 and J is TRBJ2-2, with TRBD1 as a possible D gene (5 bases). Germline V gene lookup returns CDR1 SQVTM and CDR2 ANQGSEA. The V end lost 3 bases, the J end lost 4 bases, and 9 bases lay between the germline ends. The length of the CDR3 is 13 residues. DNA of the CDR3: TGCAGCGTTGATAGGGGTGGCACCGGGGAGCTGTTTTTT. Translating gives CSVDRGGTGELFF.

The V gene is TRBV11-2, the J gene TRBJ1-5, with 9 bases fitting TRBD1. Trimming at V came to 4 bases and at J to 6 bases, leaving 7 bases not matched to a gene. Germline V gene data show CDR1 as SGHAT and CDR2 as FQNNGV. The CDR3 covers 15 residues. CDR3 protein: CASSWGDREGQPQHF. The CDR3 bases are TGTGCCAGCAGCTGGGGGGACAGGGAAGGTCAGCCCCAGCATTTT.

This clone was counted once. The chain joins TRBV15 to TRBJ2-7; D remains ambiguous. The CDR3 is 12 residues long. The germline V and J ends were trimmed by 0 bases and 6 bases, with 6 bases remaining between them. Germline V gene lookup returns CDR1 LNHNV and CDR2 YYDKDF (reference sequence). The CDR3 DNA sequence: TGTGCCACCAGCAGAGAGAGGAGCGAGCAGTACTTC. It specifies CATSRERSEQYF.

This clone appeared once. This chain joins TRBV19 and TRBJ2-1; 9 bases agree with TRBD2. Germline CDR1 LNHDA, CDR2 SQIVND (reference sequence). CDR3 length equals 16 residues. Trimming removed 3 bases from V and 9 bases from J; junction bases left unmatched: 12. The CDR3 protein is CASSMMAGGPGGEQFF. As DNA, the CDR3 is TGTGCCAGTAGTATGATGGCGGGAGGGCCCGGGGGTGAGCAGTTCTTC. Filled out from reference TRBV19 and TRBJ2-1, the complete variable domain reads DGGITQSPKYLFRKEGQNVTLSCEQNLNHDAMYWYRQDPGQGLRLIYYSQIVNDFQKGDIAEGYSVSREKKESFPLTVTSAQKNPTAFYLCASSMMAGGPGGEQFFGPGTRLTVL.

The chain is built from TRBV29-1 and TRBJ2-1; 13 nucleotides line up with TRBD2. This CDR3 spans 14 amino acids. The J segment lost 7 bases and the V segment lost 7 bases, leaving 7 bases of the junction unmatched. From germline, CDR1 is SQVTM and CDR2 ANQGSEA. CDR3 nucleotides: TGCAGCGCCGCCACTAGCGGGAGGGGGAATGAGCAGTTCTTC. Encoded protein: CSAATSGRGNEQFF.

The chain has TRBV6-5 and TRBJ1-1; 7 bases agree with TRBD1. In germline, CDR1 is MNHEY, CDR2 SVGAGI. The CDR3 covers 13 residues. The V segment lost 5 bases and the J segment 3 bases; nucleotides outside the gene matches: 3. The CDR3 DNA follows: TGTGCCAGCAGTCCCAGGGGGGACACTGAAGCTTTCTTT. Translating gives CASSPRGDTEAFF.

The chain has TRBV6-5 and TRBJ2-4; tentative D call: TRBD2 (6 bases). The length of the CDR3 is 12 residues. Per germline, CDR1 MNHEY and CDR2 SVGAGI. V gave up 8 bases and J gave up 2 bases, with 7 bases separating them. The CDR3 DNA reads as TGTGCCAGCGGGGACTCCAAAAACATTCAGTACTTC. Translating it yields CASGDSKNIQYF.

The chain recombines TRBV3-1 (or the pseudogene TRBV3-2) with TRBJ1-6; no firm D call. The V end was cut by 5 bases, the J end by 10 bases, with 15 bases between. Germline CDR1 LGHDT, CDR2 YNNKEL (reference sequence). CDR3 size: 14 residues. CDR3 nucleotide sequence: TGTGCCAGCAGCTTGGTTTCTGATCGGTCACCCCTCCACTTT. Translated, it gives CASSLVSDRSPLHF.

This clone was counted only a few times. The chain has TRBV18 and TRBJ1-2; 8 bases map to TRBD1. In germline, CDR1 is KGHSH, CDR2 LQKENI. V shed 2 bases, J shed 6 bases, and the junction held 5 bases outside the gene matches. The CDR3 is 14 residues long. This CDR3 reads CASSPTGQGDGYTF. The CDR3 DNA is TGTGCCAGCTCACCAACCGGACAGGGAGATGGCTACACCTTC.

The rearrangement links TRBV5-1 to TRBJ2-3; D is possibly TRBD2 (6 bases). Trimming took 1 base from V and 0 from J, leaving 9 bases between them. Looked up from germline, CDR1 is SGHRS and CDR2 is YFSETQ. This CDR3 is 15 amino acids long. The DNA for the CDR3 is TGCGCCAGCAGCTTGTTAGCGGCAAGCACAGATACGCAGTATTTT. Translated: CASSLLAASTDTQYF.

This clone was detected a few times. The gene calls are TRBV6-5 and TRBJ1-1; D call uncertain. The germline V gene has CDR1 MNHEY and CDR2 SVGAGI. The CDR3 spans 12 residues. Trimming left V 10 bases short and J 1 base short, with 10 bases between. CDR3 protein: CATQRRNTEAFF. The CDR3 DNA reads as TGTGCCACCCAGAGGAGGAACACTGAAGCTTTCTTT.

V and J are TRBV19 and TRBJ2-7; TRBD1 agrees at 9 bases. Trimming at V came to 10 bases and at J to 3 bases, leaving 7 bases not matched to a gene. Germline V gene data show CDR1 as LNHDA and CDR2 as SQIVND (reference sequence). The CDR3 is 13 residues long. The CDR3 sequence is CATRDRALYEQYF. The CDR3 coding sequence is TGTGCCACCCGGGACAGGGCCCTCTACGAGCAGTACTTC.

The chain has TRBV10-3 and TRBJ1-2, with D possibly TRBD1 on 6 matching bases. The germline gives CDR1 ENHRY, CDR2 SYGVKD. V shed 5 bases and J shed 0 bases, with 13 bases lying between them. The CDR3 has 15 residues. For the CDR3, the DNA is TGTGCCATCAGTATACAGGGAGGGTCTAACTATGGCTACACCTTC. This codes for CAISIQGGSNYGYTF.

On this clone: This specimen includes other DNA sequences encoding the same CDR3. The V gene is TRBV12-3 or TRBV12-4, the J gene TRBJ1-2, with unresolved D. Between the trimmed V and J ends, which lost 2 bases and 2 bases, there was a span of 6 bases. The CDR3 has 13 residues. This CDR3 reads CASSLRENYGYTF. The DNA of the CDR3 is TGTGCCAGCAGTTTACGGGAAAACTATGGCTACACCTTC.

V and J are TRBV30 and TRBJ1-4; 8 bases map to TRBD1. V was pared by 2 bases and J by 4 bases, with 6 bases of the junction left unmatched. The germline CDR1 and CDR2 sequences are GTSNPN and SVGIG (reference sequence). The CDR3 has 15 residues. Written as DNA, the CDR3 is TGTGCCTGGAGTTTTTTGGACAGGGATAATGAAAAACTGTTTTTT. Translating gives CAWSFLDRDNEKLFF.

The chain carries TRBV7-9 and TRBJ1-2; D is perhaps TRBD1 (5 bases). This CDR3 region has 15 residues. Trimming removed 2 bases from V and 0 bases from J, with 10 bases in between. Germline CDR1 is SEHNR and CDR2 is FQNEAQ (reference sequence). In nucleotides, the CDR3 is TGTGCCAGCAGCTTACAGGGAACCACTAACTATGGCTACACCTTC. It yields the protein CASSLQGTTNYGYTF.

This chain joins TRBV6-5 and TRBJ1-5; unclear D gene. Germline V gives CDR1 MNHEY, CDR2 SVGAGI. Trimming left V 6 bases short and J 9 bases short, with 18 bases between. The CDR3 sequence is 14 residues long. The CDR3 nucleotides are TGTGCCAGCAGCCGGGTCCCAACCCACCCGCCCCAGCATTTT. This translates into CASSRVPTHPPQHF.

The rearrangement links TRBV18 to TRBJ1-2; D is ambiguous. Trimming left V 5 bases short and J 2 bases short, with 12 bases between. The CDR3 covers 14 residues. Looked up from germline, CDR1 is KGHSH and CDR2 is LQKENI. CDR3 sequence: CASSTGRRNYGYTF. CDR3 DNA: TGTGCCAGCTCAACCGGGAGACGGAACTATGGCTACACCTTC.

Only one count was recorded for this clone. The rearrangement links TRBV19 to TRBJ2-6, with D perhaps matching TRBD1 (5 bases). Trimming left V 5 bases short and J 4 bases short, with 24 bases between. The CDR3 runs to 19 residues. The germline CDR1 and CDR2 sequences are LNHDA and SQIVND (reference sequence). Written as DNA, the CDR3 is TGTGCCAGTAGTCTTATCTCCAGCCGCAGGGTGTCCGGGGCCAACGTCCTGACTTTC. Translated, it gives CASSLISSRRVSGANVLTF.

Worth noting for this clone: Additional DNA sequences in this sample encode the identical CDR3. The chain links TRBV11-2 to TRBJ1-1; 8 nucleotides line up with TRBD1. With V trimmed by 5 bases and J by 5 bases, 7 bases remained unmatched. The V gene's germline CDR1 is SGHAT and CDR2 FQNNGV. The CDR3 contains 14 residues. CDR3 protein: CASSPRQGRTEAFF. The CDR3, as DNA: TGTGCCAGCAGCCCGAGACAGGGGAGGACTGAAGCTTTCTTT.

V usage is TRBV12-3 or TRBV12-4 and J usage is TRBJ1-5; D is unclear. Between the trimmed V and J ends, which lost 5 bases and 8 bases, there was a span of 10 bases. The CDR3 sequence is 12 residues long. In nucleotides, the CDR3 is TGTGCCAGCAGTACATACCGGGAGCCCCAGCATTTT. Protein sequence: CASSTYREPQHF.

V gene TRBV19 combines with J gene TRBJ1-5, with D perhaps TRBD1 (5 bases). V lost 8 bases and J 1 base, leaving 18 bases between the germline ends. The CDR3 consists of 16 residues. The germline CDR1 and CDR2 sequences are LNHDA and SQIVND (reference sequence). The CDR3 region has the DNA TGTGCCAGTTCGGGCAGGGATTTGTGGAGCAATCAGCCCCAGCATTTT. It is translated as CASSGRDLWSNQPQHF.

The V and J genes are TRBV7-6 and TRBJ2-7; D may be TRBD1 (6 bases). V was cut by 5 bases and J by 6 bases, with 17 bases left in between. CDR1 and CDR2 from the germline V gene are SGHVS and FNYEAQ. The CDR3 length is 14 residues. CDR3 protein: CASSPDRQAAEQYF. For the CDR3, the DNA is TGTGCCAGCAGCCCTGACAGACAGGCGGCCGAGCAGTACTTC.

The chain combines TRBV10-3 with TRBJ2-3; D possibly corresponds to TRBD2 (6 bases). Germline V gene lookup returns CDR1 ENHRY and CDR2 SYGVKD. CDR3 size: 15 residues. V lost 7 bases, J lost 0 bases, and 14 bases lay in between. CDR3 sequence: CAITTGLQSTDTQYF. The CDR3 nucleotides are TGTGCCATCACCACGGGACTTCAAAGCACAGATACGCAGTATTTT.

This chain uses TRBV5-1 with TRBJ2-2; TRBD1 aligns across 9 bases. The CDR3 spans 18 residues. V dropped 1 base and J dropped 1; count of bases not matched to a gene: 8. Germline V CDR1 and CDR2: SGHRS, YFSETQ. CDR3: CASSLLVGQGRNTGELFF. In nucleotides, the CDR3 is TGCGCCAGCAGCTTGTTGGTGGGACAGGGTAGGAACACCGGGGAGCTGTTTTTT.